Following are 8 T cell receptor beta chains from one sample sequenced in a study of long-term antiretroviral therapy in people with HIV. A v3.0 immunoSEQ assay was performed at survey level. Sequencing was performed with immunoSEQ multiplex PCR; in TCRdb, only in-frame clones are kept and a portion is missing. The sample lists about 25,000 clones, around 86% occurring once. The material sequenced was unsorted PBMCs, taken 1.2 years after starting antiretroviral therapy. Receptors were obtained from a man in his fifties or sixties with HIV.

This clone was observed a single time. V gene TRBV5-5 combines with J gene TRBJ2-6; TRBD2 matches 7 bases. With 4 bases clipped from V and 1 base from J, the junction kept 5 bases outside the gene matches. The CDR3 spans 16 residues. CDR1 SGHKS and CDR2 YYEKEE come from the germline V gene (reference sequence). The CDR3 reads CASSLSGPSGANVLTF. The CDR3 DNA sequence: TGTGCCAGCAGCCTTAGCGGGCCGTCTGGGGCCAACGTCCTGACTTTC.

This rearrangement joins TRBV6-4 to TRBJ2-7; tentatively, D is TRBD2 (5 bases). CDR1 is MRHNA, CDR2 SNTAGT, per germline. Trimming stripped 10 bases from V and 0 bases from J, with 25 bases between. This CDR3 spans 17 amino acids. DNA of the CDR3: TGTGCCACGGGAATGAGGAGCCCCCCTAACTTCTCCTACGAGCAGTACTTC. Protein: CATGMRSPPNFSYEQYF.

The rearrangement links TRBV6-1 to TRBJ1-2; a weak D match, TRBD1 (5 bases). CDR3 length equals 16 residues. Trimming pared 1 base from V and 4 bases from J, leaving 16 bases between. Germline CDR1 reads MNHNS; CDR2 reads SASEGT. The chain's CDR3 is CASSEVQARSSYGYTF. For the CDR3, the DNA is TGTGCCAGCAGTGAAGTACAGGCACGCTCAAGCTATGGCTACACCTTC.

This clone appeared once. This sequence joins TRBV6-1 and TRBJ2-7; 8 bases are a match to TRBD2. The CDR3 is 15 amino acids. The germline V gene has CDR1 MNHNS and CDR2 SASEGT. V was clipped by 6 bases and J by 4 bases; unmatched bases: 11. The CDR3 nucleotides are TGTGCCAGCAGGACAGGCGGGGGGCTCCTTTACGAGCAGTACTTC. This encodes CASRTGGGLLYEQYF.

The chain uses TRBV18 and TRBJ2-3, with no clear D. The V end was cut by 0 bases, the J end by 2 bases, with 12 bases between. This CDR3 has 16 residues. Germline V gene lookup returns CDR1 KGHSH and CDR2 LQKENI. CDR3: CASSPPQETYTDTQYF. In DNA form, the CDR3 reads TGTGCCAGCTCACCACCCCAGGAAACTTACACAGATACGCAGTATTTT.

V usage is TRBV2 and J usage is TRBJ2-2; TRBD2 agrees at 11 bases. Trimming cost V 6 bases and J 6 bases; bases outside gene matches: 3. The CDR3 runs 14 residues. CDR1 SNHLY and CDR2 FYNNEI come from the germline V gene. This chain's CDR3 is CASRGTSGAGELFF. The DNA for the CDR3 is TGTGCCAGCAGAGGGACTAGCGGTGCCGGGGAGCTGTTTTTT.

CDR3 loop: CASSTTGSSGNTIYF. The DNA for the CDR3 is TGTGCCAGCAGCACCACAGGGAGCTCTGGAAACACCATATATTTT. The gene calls are TRBV7-9 and TRBJ1-3; TRBD1 is a possible D gene (6 bases). The CDR3 has 15 residues. The V end lost 5 bases, the J end lost 0 bases, and 11 bases lay between the germline ends. CDR1 and CDR2 (germline): SEHNR, FQNEAQ (reference sequence).

The rearrangement uses TRBV6-5 and TRBJ1-1; the D is unclear. Looked up from germline, CDR1 is MNHEY and CDR2 is SVGAGI. The length of the CDR3 is 15 residues. The germline V and J ends were trimmed by 5 bases and 0 bases, with 13 bases remaining between them. CDR3 in DNA: TGTGCCAGCAGTCCCAGATCCCCTCTGAACACTGAAGCTTTCTTT. Encoded protein: CASSPRSPLNTEAFF.